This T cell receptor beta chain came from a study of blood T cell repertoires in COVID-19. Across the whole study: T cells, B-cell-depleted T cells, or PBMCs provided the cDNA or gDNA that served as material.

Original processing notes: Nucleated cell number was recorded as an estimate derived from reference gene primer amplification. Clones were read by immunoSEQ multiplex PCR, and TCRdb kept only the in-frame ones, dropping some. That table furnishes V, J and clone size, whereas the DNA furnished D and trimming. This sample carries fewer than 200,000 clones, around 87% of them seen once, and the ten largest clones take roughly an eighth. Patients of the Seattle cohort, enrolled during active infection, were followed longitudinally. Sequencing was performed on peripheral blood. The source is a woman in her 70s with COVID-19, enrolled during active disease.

The CDR3 sequence: CASSITTSVDYEQYF. CDR3 sequence (DNA): TGTGCCAGTAGTATTACTACCTCTGTAGACTACGAGCAGTACTTC. The chain is built from TRBV19 and TRBJ2-7; D gene ambiguous. Trimming left V 3 bases short and J 3 bases short, with 15 bases between. CDR3 length equals 15 residues. CDR1 LNHDA and CDR2 SQIVND come from the germline V gene (reference sequence).